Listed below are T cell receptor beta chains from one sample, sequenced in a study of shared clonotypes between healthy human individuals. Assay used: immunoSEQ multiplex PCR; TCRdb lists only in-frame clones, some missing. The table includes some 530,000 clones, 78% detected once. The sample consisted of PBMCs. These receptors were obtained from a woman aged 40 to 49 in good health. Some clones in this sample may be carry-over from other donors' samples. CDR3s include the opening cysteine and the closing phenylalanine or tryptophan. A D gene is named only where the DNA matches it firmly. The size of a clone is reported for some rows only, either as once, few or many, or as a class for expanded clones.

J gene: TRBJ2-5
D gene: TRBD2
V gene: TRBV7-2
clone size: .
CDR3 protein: CASSLGTSSQETQYF
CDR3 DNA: TGTGCCAGCAGCTTAGGGACTAGCAGCCAAGAGACCCAGTACTTC

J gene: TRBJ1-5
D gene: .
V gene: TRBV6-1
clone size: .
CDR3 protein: CASSDPRESQPQHF
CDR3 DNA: TGTGCCAGCAGTGACCCCAGAGAGAGTCAGCCCCAGCATTTT

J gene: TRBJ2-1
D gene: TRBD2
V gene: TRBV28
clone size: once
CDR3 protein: CASSGLAGSSYNEQFF
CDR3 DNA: TGTGCCAGTTCGGGACTAGCGGGTAGCTCCTACAATGAGCAGTTCTTC

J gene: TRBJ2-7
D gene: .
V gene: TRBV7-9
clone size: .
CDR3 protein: CASSLDRLWNEQYF
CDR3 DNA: TGTGCCAGCAGCTTAGATCGCCTGTGGAACGAGCAGTACTTC

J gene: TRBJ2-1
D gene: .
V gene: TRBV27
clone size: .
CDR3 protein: CASSLSSDSWGEQFF
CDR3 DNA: TGTGCCAGCAGTTTATCCTCGGACTCCTGGGGTGAGCAGTTCTTC

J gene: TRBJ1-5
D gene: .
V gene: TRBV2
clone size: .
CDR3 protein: CASGADSSNQPQHF
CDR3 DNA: TGTGCCAGCGGGGCGGACAGCAGCAATCAGCCCCAGCATTTT

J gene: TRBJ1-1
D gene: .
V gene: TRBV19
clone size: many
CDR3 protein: CASSNPGVNTEAFF
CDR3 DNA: TGTGCCAGTAGTAATCCGGGGGTCAACACTGAAGCTTTCTTT

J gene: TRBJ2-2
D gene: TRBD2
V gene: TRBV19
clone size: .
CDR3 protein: CASSILAGVRTGELFF
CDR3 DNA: TGTGCCAGTAGTATTCTAGCGGGAGTTCGGACCGGGGAGCTGTTTTTT

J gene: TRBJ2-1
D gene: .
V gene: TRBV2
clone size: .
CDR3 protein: CASTYYNEQFF
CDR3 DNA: TGTGCCAGCACCTATTACAATGAGCAGTTCTTC

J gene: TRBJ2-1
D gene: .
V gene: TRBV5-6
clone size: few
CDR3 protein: CASSPGLNNEQFF
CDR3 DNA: TGTGCCAGCAGCCCTGGACTGAACAATGAGCAGTTCTTC

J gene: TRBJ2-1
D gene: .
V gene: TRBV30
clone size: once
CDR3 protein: CAWSVGEEKSSYNEQFF
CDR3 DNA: TGTGCCTGGAGTGTTGGGGAGGAGAAGAGCTCCTACAATGAGCAGTTCTTC